The 20 T cell receptor beta chains reported below all come from one sample, sequenced in a study of shared clonotypes between healthy human individuals. TCRdb's table, derived via immunoSEQ multiplex PCR, lists solely in-frame clones and lacks some. The sample lists under 150,000 clones, 55% to 80% occurring once. Sequencing used memory CD8+ T cells sorted from blood. Subset in this sample: CD45RO+ cells pooled with CCR7-negative TemRA cells. The source of these receptors is a woman aged 25 to 39 in good health.

The V gene is TRBV19, the J gene TRBJ2-7; no clear D. CDR1 and CDR2 (germline): LNHDA, SQIVND (reference sequence). This CDR3 contains 15 residues. Trimming stripped 9 bases from V and 1 base from J, with 19 bases between. This chain's CDR3 is CASSIPGSQSYEQYF. The CDR3 nucleotides read TGTGCCAGCAGCATTCCTGGGTCGCAATCCTACGAGCAGTACTTC.

This chain's CDR3 is CASSPQTLSGANVLTF. The CDR3 DNA is TGTGCCAGCTCACCACAGACCCTCTCTGGGGCCAACGTCCTGACTTTC. This chain connects TRBV18 to TRBJ2-6; D gene ambiguous. V was shortened by 1 base and J by 0 bases, with 7 bases between the two germline ends. CDR3 length equals 16 residues. Germline loops: CDR1 KGHSH, CDR2 LQKENI.

This clone was detected ten times or more. An end of the junction differs from the germline gene, which may be a read error. The same CDR3 is also encoded by other DNA sequences in this sample. The chain has TRBV4-1 and TRBJ2-7, with TRBD2 matching over 11 bases. The CDR3 totals 16 residues. Germline-derived CDR1 and CDR2 are MGHRA and YSYEKL. The CDR3 loop is CASSQDGTSGSYEQYF. In DNA form, the CDR3 reads TGTGCCAGCAGCCAAGATGGGACTAGCGGCTCCTACGAGCAGTACTTC.

This rearrangement joins TRBV2 to TRBJ2-7; 7 nucleotides match TRBD1. This CDR3 comprises 13 residues. V shed 7 bases, J shed 2 bases, and the junction held 5 bases outside the gene matches. Looked up from germline, CDR1 is SNHLY and CDR2 is FYNNEI. This chain's CDR3 is CASKTGETYEQYF. In DNA, the CDR3 is TGTGCCAGCAAAACAGGGGAGACCTACGAGCAGTACTTC.

This rearrangement joins TRBV5-1 to TRBJ2-2, with 11 positions matching TRBD2. The V segment lost 4 bases and the J segment 9 bases; nucleotides outside the gene matches: 5. Germline lookup yields CDR1 SGHRS and CDR2 YFSETQ. The CDR3 runs 14 residues. DNA of the CDR3: TGCGCCAGCAGCGGAGGACTAGCGGGCCGGGAGCTGTTTTTT. It codes for CASSGGLAGRELFF.

The chain links TRBV4-1 to TRBJ2-7, with D possibly matching TRBD1 (6 bases). The CDR3 runs 15 residues. The V end lost 3 bases, the J end lost 12 bases, and 24 bases lay between the germline ends. Germline assignment: CDR1 MGHRA and CDR2 YSYEKL. The CDR3: CASSHATHRVFRRYF. In DNA, the CDR3 is TGCGCCAGCAGCCACGCGACTCACAGGGTTTTCCGGCGGTACTTC.

This sequence joins TRBV7-6 and TRBJ2-1, with 8 bases lining up with TRBD2. With 4 bases clipped from V and 7 bases from J, the junction kept 12 bases outside the gene matches. The CDR3 sequence is 16 residues long. CDR1 and CDR2 from the germline V gene are SGHVS and FNYEAQ. The CDR3 loop reads CASSWAGSSGENEQFF. The CDR3 bases are TGTGCCAGCAGCTGGGCCGGGAGTAGCGGGGAGAATGAGCAGTTCTTC. Drawing the rest from reference TRBV7-6 and TRBJ2-1, the complete variable domain is GAGVSQSPRYKVTKRGQDVALRCDPISGHVSLYWYRQALGQGPEFLTYFNYEAQQDKSGLPNDRFSAERPEGSISTLTIQRTEQRDSAMYRCASSWAGSSGENEQFFGPGTRLTVL.

In this sample, this clone turned up once. The gene calls are TRBV13 and TRBJ2-1; 7 nucleotides line up with TRBD2. V was pared by 5 bases and J by 10 bases, with 14 bases of the junction left unmatched. In germline, CDR1 is PRHDT, CDR2 FYEKMQ (reference sequence). This CDR3 is built from 15 residues. The DNA for the CDR3 is TGTGCCAGCAGCCCCCGGGGGGAGGGCCGGTGGGAGCAGTTCTTC. Protein product: CASSPRGEGRWEQFF. The full variable domain, rest sourced from reference TRBV13 and TRBJ2-1, is AAGVIQSPRHLIKEKRETATLKCYPIPRHDTVYWYQQGPGQDPQFLISFYEKMQSDKGSIPDRFSAQQFSDYHSELNMSSLELGDSALYFCASSPRGEGRWEQFFGPGTRLTVL.

This clone was counted ten times or more. The chain is built from TRBV7-8 and TRBJ2-7; D gene ambiguous. The V end was cut by 1 base, the J end by 0 bases, with 13 bases between. Germline V gene data show CDR1 as SGHVS and CDR2 as FQNEAQ. The CDR3 runs 16 residues. DNA for the CDR3: TGTGCCAGCAGCTTAGGAATGGGTGCGAGCTCCTACGAGCAGTACTTC. Translating it yields CASSLGMGASSYEQYF.

The rearrangement joins TRBV6-1 to TRBJ2-1; 9 bases map to TRBD1. Germline CDR1 MNHNS, CDR2 SASEGT. The ends lost 0 bases at V and 10 bases at J; junction bases unmatched: 7. The CDR3 is 15 residues long. The CDR3 region has the DNA TGTGCCAGCAGTGAAGCGACAGGGGGTCCTTGGGAGCAGTTCTTC. The encoded protein is CASSEATGGPWEQFF.

The chain has TRBV2 and TRBJ2-1; D is perhaps TRBD1 or TRBD2 (5 bases each). Trimming removed 8 bases at V and 12 bases at J, with 20 bases between. CDR3 size: 13 residues. Germline V lookup: CDR1 SNHLY, CDR2 FYNNEI. The DNA for the CDR3 is TGTGCCAGCGGCATCACCAGGGAGAACGGGCAGTTCTTC. This codes for CASGITRENGQFF.

V and J are TRBV18 and TRBJ2-7; D remains unclear. The CDR3 sequence is 14 residues long. The germline CDR1 and CDR2 sequences are KGHSH and LQKENI. Trimming took 2 bases from V and 0 from J, leaving 8 bases between them. This chain's CDR3 is CASSPAISSYEQYF. CDR3 bases: TGTGCCAGCTCACCAGCGATCAGCTCCTACGAGCAGTACTTC. Full variable domain (outside the CDR3, taken from reference TRBV18 and TRBJ2-7): NAGVMQNPRHLVRRRGQEARLRCSPMKGHSHVYWYRQLPEEGLKFMVYLQKENIIDESGMPKERFSAEFPKEGPSILRIQQVVRGDSAAYFCASSPAISSYEQYFGPGTRLTVT.

A few counts support this clone. This chain connects TRBV28 to TRBJ1-3; weak D call: TRBD1 (5 bases). V was shortened by 2 bases and J by 6 bases, with 11 bases between the two germline ends. The CDR3 is 14 amino acids. Germline V lookup: CDR1 MDHEN, CDR2 SYDVKM. The CDR3 spells CASSLSREANTIYF. The CDR3 DNA is TGTGCCAGCAGTTTAAGCAGGGAGGCAAACACCATATATTTT.

This chain uses TRBV4-1 with TRBJ2-5, with TRBD2 matching over 10 bases. TRBJ2-7 matches the DNA end more closely, so the J call is doubtful. Germline V CDR1 and CDR2: MGHRA, YSYEKL. CDR3 size: 15 residues. The CDR3 region has the DNA TGCGCCAGCAGCCAAGAACTAGCGGGGTCCTACGAGCAGTACTTC. This translates into CASSQELAGSYEQYF.

The chain is built from TRBV15 and TRBJ1-2; possible D gene TRBD1, 5 bases. The CDR3 is 13 residues long. The V end lost 3 bases, the J end lost 4 bases, and 9 bases lay between the germline ends. Germline V lookup: CDR1 LNHNV, CDR2 YYDKDF (reference sequence). CDR3 sequence reads: CATSSDSSYGYTF. The CDR3 bases are TGTGCCACCAGCAGCGACAGCTCCTATGGCTACACCTTC.

This chain connects TRBV15 to TRBJ1-3; TRBD1 might be the D (6 bases). The CDR3 is made up of 16 amino acids. Looked up from germline, CDR1 is LNHNV and CDR2 is YYDKDF (reference sequence). Trimming took 3 bases from V and 4 from J, leaving 16 bases between them. CDR3 nucleotides: TGTGCCACCAGCAGGGCTAAAGGGGGACCCGGAAACACCATATATTTT. Its protein is CATSRAKGGPGNTIYF.

This chain links TRBV25-1 with TRBJ2-3; a possible D gene is TRBD1 (5 bases). V lost 9 bases and J 6 bases, leaving 16 bases between the germline ends. Germline-derived CDR1 and CDR2 are MGHDK and SYGVNS. The CDR3 is 13 amino acids. The CDR3 sequence: CASKPGPSDTQYF. The CDR3 coding sequence is TGTGCCAGTAAGCCAGGGCCCTCGGATACGCAGTATTTT. The full variable domain, rest sourced from reference TRBV25-1 and TRBJ2-3, is EADIYQTPRYLVIGTGKKITLECSQTMGHDKMYWYQQDPGMELHLIHYSYGVNSTEKGDLSSESTVSRIRTEHFPLTLESARPSHTSQYLCASKPGPSDTQYFGPGTRLTVL.

This clone was observed once. In DNA, the CDR3 is TGTGCCAGCAGCTCAAGACGGATCCTAGCGGGAGGGCCCTACGAGCAGTACTTC. Translating it yields CASSSRRILAGGPYEQYF. The chain combines TRBV7-8 with TRBJ2-7, with 12 bases fitting TRBD2. Germline CDR1 and CDR2: SGHVS and FQNEAQ. The ends lost 4 bases at V and 2 bases at J; junction bases unmatched: 12. This CDR3 is built from 18 residues. The full variable domain, rest sourced from reference TRBV7-8 and TRBJ2-7, is GAGVSQSPRYKVAKRGQDVALRCDPISGHVSLFWYQQALGQGPEFLTYFQNEAQLDKSGLPSDRFFAERPEGSVSTLKIQRTQQEDSAVYLCASSSRRILAGGPYEQYFGPGTRLTVT.

In its sample, this clone was seen a few times. The genes are TRBV30 and TRBJ1-1, with a tentative D call TRBD1 (5 bases). Per the germline V gene, CDR1 is GTSNPN and CDR2 is SVGIG (reference sequence). The CDR3 is 14 amino acids. The ends were cut back, 5 bases at V and 1 base at J, with 14 bases in the middle. The CDR3 here is CAWQKNDRNTEAFF. The CDR3 nucleotides read TGTGCCTGGCAAAAAAACGACAGGAACACTGAAGCTTTCTTT.

This clone was counted once. This sequence joins TRBV18 and TRBJ2-7, with 7 bases that match TRBD1. CDR3 length equals 15 residues. Trimming took 3 bases from V and 0 from J; bases not matched to a gene: 5. Germline V lookup: CDR1 KGHSH, CDR2 LQKENI. The CDR3 reads CASSPTGPHSYEQYF. CDR3 DNA: TGTGCCAGCTCACCGACAGGGCCCCACTCCTACGAGCAGTACTTC.